The T cell receptor beta chain described here comes from a study of T cell responses to AZD1222 COVID-19 vaccine. Germline-derived CDR1 and CDR2 are SNHLY and FYNNEI. Trimming pared 6 bases from V and 4 bases from J, leaving 6 bases between. CDR3 length equals 12 residues. Data came from immunoSEQ multiplex PCR; TCRdb stores just in-frame clones and leaves some out. Of about 140,000 clones in the sample, about 90% are singletons; the top ten hold 2.5% to 3.5%. The gene calls are TRBV2 and TRBJ2-2, with D unclear. The sequence was obtained from an adult in good health. Sequences were derived from peripheral blood, sampled on day 0 of AZD1222 vaccination. CDR3: CASRASTGELFF. CDR3 DNA sequence: TGTGCCAGCAGAGCGAGCACCGGGGAGCTGTTTTTT. The full variable domain, rest sourced from reference TRBV2 and TRBJ2-2, is EPEVTQTPSHQVTQMGQEVILRCVPISNHLYFYWYRQILGQKVEFLVSFYNNEISEKSEIFDDQFSVERPDGSNFTLKIRSTKLEDSAMYFCASRASTGELFFGEGSRLTVL.